One and the same sample provided the 5 T cell receptor beta chains below, sequenced in a study of blood T cell repertoires in COVID-19. TCRdb keeps only in-frame clones here, not all; method: immunoSEQ multiplex PCR. There are approximately 330,000 clones in the sample; approximately 90% occur only once, and roughly 9.9% lies in the top ten. The sample was peripheral blood. The receptors derive from a young man with COVID-19, enrolled during active disease.

The rearrangement uses TRBV5-1 and TRBJ2-2, with TRBD1 identical over 7 bases. CDR1 and CDR2 from the germline V gene are SGHRS and YFSETQ. With V trimmed by 4 bases and J by 5 bases, 11 bases remained unmatched. The CDR3 consists of 16 residues. The CDR3 region is CASSEAGTDQTGELFF. DNA for the CDR3: TGCGCCAGCAGCGAGGCAGGGACAGACCAAACCGGGGAGCTGTTTTTT.

J is TRBJ1-2 and V is TRBV7-9; TRBD1 might be the D (5 bases). The CDR3 covers 16 residues. V shed 2 bases and J shed 1 base, with 14 bases lying between them. Germline V lookup: CDR1 SEHNR, CDR2 FQNEAQ (reference sequence). Written as DNA, the CDR3 is TGTGCCAGCAGCTTACGGCGGGGGGGATTTAACTATGGCTACACCTTC. Translation: CASSLRRGGFNYGYTF.

This rearrangement joins TRBV5-1 to TRBJ2-7, with D perhaps TRBD2 (7 bases). Trimming cost V 0 bases and J 7 bases, with 23 bases left between them. The CDR3 is made up of 17 amino acids. The germline V gene encodes CDR1 SGHRS and CDR2 YFSETQ. CDR3 amino acids: CASSLGLGGAQYVEQYF. The CDR3, as DNA: TGCGCCAGCAGCTTGGGCCTTGGGGGGGCTCAGTACGTGGAGCAGTACTTC. Based on the CDR3 plus reference TRBV5-1 and TRBJ2-7, the full variable domain is KAGVTQTPRYLIKTRGQQVTLSCSPISGHRSVSWYQQTPGQGLQFLFEYFSETQRNKGNFPGRFSGRQFSNSRSEMNVSTLELGDSALYLCASSLGLGGAQYVEQYFGPGTRLTVT.

The genes are TRBV6-1 and TRBJ2-5; 9 bases are a match to TRBD1. V lost 3 bases and J lost 2; bases outside the gene matches: 4. CDR1 and CDR2 from the germline V gene are MNHNS and SASEGT. This CDR3 spans 15 amino acids. CDR3 amino acids: CASSDQGQGQETQYF. CDR3 in DNA: TGTGCCAGCAGTGACCAGGGACAGGGACAAGAGACCCAGTACTTC.

The V gene is TRBV5-6, the J gene TRBJ2-5; D perhaps matches TRBD1 (5 bases). This CDR3 contains 14 residues. V was shortened by 3 bases and J by 2 bases, with 11 bases between the two germline ends. CDR1 is SGHDT and CDR2 is YYEEEE in the germline V gene. The CDR3 here is CASSSPPGQETQYF. The CDR3, as DNA: TGTGCCAGCAGCTCCCCGCCAGGGCAAGAGACCCAGTACTTC. The variable domain in full, with the rest retrieved from reference TRBV5-6 and TRBJ2-5, is DAGVTQSPTHLIKTRGQQVTLRCSPKSGHDTVSWYQQALGQGPQFIFQYYEEEERQRGNFPDRFSGHQFPNYSSELNVNALLLGDSALYLCASSSPPGQETQYFGPGTRLLVL.